These T cell receptor beta chains were read from a single sample in a study of OX40 agonist ivuxolimab in advanced cancers. Only in-frame clones appear in the TCRdb table, and some are missing; sequencing was by immunoSEQ multiplex PCR. The sample includes more than 85,000 clones, roughly 85% of them seen just once. The sample was CD4+ or CD8+ T cells sorted from blood, taken in a trial of the OX40 agonist ivuxolimab. The receptors stem from an adult with an advanced solid tumor such as melanoma, head and neck, liver or kidney cancer. Each CDR3 is given with its conserved first and last residue. Each record gives: V gene, J gene, clone size, D gene, CDR3 protein, CDR3 DNA. The D gene is left open where the match is weak. Clone sizes are given selectively: once, few, many, or a class where the clone is expanded.

TRBV19	TRBJ2-1	.	TRBD1	CASSSTTGTGGEVEQFF	TGTGCCAGTAGTTCGACGACCGGGACAGGGGGCGAGGTTGAGCAGTTCTTC
TRBV18	TRBJ1-5	once	TRBD1	CASSLVMSGQGRDQPQHF	TGTGCCAGCTCCTTAGTAATGTCGGGACAGGGGCGCGATCAGCCCCAGCATTTT
TRBV2	TRBJ2-7	.	.	CASSEVPQGRQYF	TGTGCCAGCAGTGAAGTCCCCCAGGGACGGCAGTACTTC
TRBV6-5	TRBJ2-5	.	.	CASSFTRKETQYF	TGTGCCAGCAGCTTCACTAGAAAAGAGACCCAGTACTTC
TRBV4-1	TRBJ1-3	.	.	CASSQPRSSGNTIYF	TGCGCCAGCAGCCAGCCGAGGAGCTCTGGAAACACCATATATTTT
TRBV4-2	TRBJ1-6	.	.	CASSLGQLFGNSPLHF	TGTGCCAGCAGCTTGGGGCAGCTCTTTGGGAATTCACCCCTCCACTTT
TRBV6-5	TRBJ1-5	.	TRBD1	CASSYGQGDNQPQHF	TGTGCCAGCAGTTACGGACAGGGGGACAATCAGCCCCAGCATTTT
TRBV19	TRBJ1-5	medium-sized	.	CASSIQGARPQHF	TGTGCCAGTAGTATACAGGGCGCGCGGCCCCAGCATTTT
TRBV5-4	TRBJ1-3	.	.	CASSQDSFSGNTIYF	TGTGCCAGCAGCCAAGACAGCTTCTCCGGAAACACCATATATTTT
TRBV5-4	TRBJ2-7	once	.	CASSPTSGGRYKQYF	TGTGCCAGCAGCCCGACTAGTGGGGGGCGATACAAGCAGTACTTC
TRBV10-2	TRBJ1-1	.	.	CASSESTGITEAFF	TGCGCCAGCAGTGAGTCGACTGGGATCACTGAAGCTTTCTTT
TRBV7-2	TRBJ2-5	.	.	CASSFRSETQYF	TGTGCCAGCAGCTTTCGGTCGGAGACCCAGTACTTC
TRBV5-1	TRBJ2-7	.	.	CASSLGAGGSYEQYF	TGCGCCAGCAGCTTGGGGGCGGGCGGCTCCTACGAGCAGTACTTC
TRBV7-3	TRBJ2-1	.	.	CASAGGATYNEQFF	TGTGCCAGCGCTGGGGGGGCAACCTACAATGAGCAGTTCTTC
TRBV7-8	TRBJ1-1	once	.	CASSSDSLNTEAFF	TGTGCCAGCAGCTCGGACAGCCTGAACACTGAAGCTTTCTTT
TRBV10-3	TRBJ1-2	.	.	CAISAGDGYTF	TGTGCCATCAGTGCGGGAGATGGCTACACCTTC
TRBV2	TRBJ1-4	.	.	CASSTGGENEKLFF	TGTGCCAGCAGTACGGGAGGGGAAAATGAAAAACTGTTTTTT
TRBV14	TRBJ2-2	.	.	CASSQNRDSGPGELFF	TGTGCCAGCAGCCAAAACCGGGACAGCGGGCCGGGGGAGCTGTTTTTT
TRBV19	TRBJ1-5	.	.	CASSRGGDDNQPQHF	TGTGCCAGTAGCAGAGGGGGGGACGACAATCAGCCCCAGCATTTT
TRBV7-3	TRBJ2-2	.	.	CASSFPGTRWTGELFF	TGTGCCAGCAGCTTCCCCGGGACAAGGTGGACCGGGGAGCTGTTTTTT
TRBV5-1	TRBJ1-1	once	TRBD1	CASSPDRVGNTEAFF	TGCGCCAGCAGCCCGGACAGGGTTGGGAACACTGAAGCTTTCTTT
TRBV7-9	TRBJ1-6	.	TRBD1	CASSPGQGNSPLHF	TGTGCCAGCAGCCCCGGACAGGGGAATTCACCCCTCCACTTT